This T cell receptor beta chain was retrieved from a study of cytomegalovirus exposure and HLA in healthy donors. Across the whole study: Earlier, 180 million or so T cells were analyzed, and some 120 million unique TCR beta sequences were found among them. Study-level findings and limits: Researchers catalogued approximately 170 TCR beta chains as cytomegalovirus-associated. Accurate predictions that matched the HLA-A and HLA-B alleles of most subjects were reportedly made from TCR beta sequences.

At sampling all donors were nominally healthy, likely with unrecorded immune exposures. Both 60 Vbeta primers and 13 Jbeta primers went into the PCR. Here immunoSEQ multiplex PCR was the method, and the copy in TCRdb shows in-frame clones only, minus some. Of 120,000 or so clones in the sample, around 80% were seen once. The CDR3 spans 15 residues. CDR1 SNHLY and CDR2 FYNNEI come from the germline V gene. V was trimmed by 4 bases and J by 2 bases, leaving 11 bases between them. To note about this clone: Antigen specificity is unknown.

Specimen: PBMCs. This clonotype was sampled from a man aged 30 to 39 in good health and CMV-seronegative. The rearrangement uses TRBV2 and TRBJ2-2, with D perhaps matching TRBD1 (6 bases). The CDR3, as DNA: TGTGCCAGCAGTGGGACAGCACTAAACACCGGGGAGCTGTTTTTT. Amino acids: CASSGTALNTGELFF.